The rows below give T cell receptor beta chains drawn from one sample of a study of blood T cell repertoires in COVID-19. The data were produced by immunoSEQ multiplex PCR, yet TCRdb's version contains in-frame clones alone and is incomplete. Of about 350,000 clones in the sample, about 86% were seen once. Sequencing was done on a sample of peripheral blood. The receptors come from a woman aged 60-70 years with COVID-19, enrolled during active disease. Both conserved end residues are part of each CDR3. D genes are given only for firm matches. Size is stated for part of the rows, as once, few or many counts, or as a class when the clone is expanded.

CDR3 protein: CASSPILASTDTQYF; CDR3 DNA: TGTGCCAGCAGCCCAATCCTAGCGAGCACAGATACGCAGTATTTT; J gene: TRBJ2-3; D gene: .; clone size: .; V gene: TRBV11-2
CDR3 protein: CASSEASRGKEAGELFF; CDR3 DNA: TGTGCCAGCAGCGAGGCTTCCAGGGGGAAAGAGGCCGGGGAGCTGTTTTTT; J gene: TRBJ2-2; D gene: .; clone size: .; V gene: TRBV21-1
CDR3 protein: CASSLAGRGSLTDTQYF; CDR3 DNA: TGTGCCAGCAGCTTAGCGGGACGGGGGAGCCTCACAGATACGCAGTATTTT; J gene: TRBJ2-3; D gene: .; clone size: .; V gene: TRBV7-6
CDR3 protein: CASRETGRNQPQHF; CDR3 DNA: TGTGCCAGCAGGGAGACAGGCCGCAATCAGCCCCAGCATTTT; J gene: TRBJ1-5; D gene: .; clone size: .; V gene: TRBV2
CDR3 protein: CASSLGPGTDTGELFF; CDR3 DNA: TGCGCCAGCAGCTTGGGACCCGGGACAGACACCGGGGAGCTGTTTTTT; J gene: TRBJ2-2; D gene: TRBD1; clone size: few; V gene: TRBV5-1
CDR3 protein: CAWGRTGGFYEQYF; CDR3 DNA: TGTGCCTGGGGGAGGACAGGGGGATTCTACGAGCAGTACTTC; J gene: TRBJ2-7; D gene: TRBD1; clone size: .; V gene: TRBV30
CDR3 protein: CARSPVGDSNNSPLHF; CDR3 DNA: TGTGCCAGAAGTCCCGTTGGGGACAGTAATAATTCACCCCTCCACTTT; J gene: TRBJ1-6; D gene: TRBD1; clone size: .; V gene: TRBV5-3
CDR3 protein: CASSIAVGRTGGGYGYTF; CDR3 DNA: TGTGCCAGTAGTATCGCCGTTGGGAGGACAGGTGGTGGCTATGGCTACACCTTC; J gene: TRBJ1-2; D gene: TRBD1; clone size: .; V gene: TRBV19
CDR3 protein: CASSDWDRGNTGELFF; CDR3 DNA: TGTGCCAGCAGTGATTGGGACAGGGGCAACACCGGGGAGCTGTTTTTT; J gene: TRBJ2-2; D gene: TRBD1; clone size: .; V gene: TRBV6-4
CDR3 protein: CASPRPGGLNTEAFF; CDR3 DNA: TGTGCCAGCCCGCGCCCCGGGGGGCTGAACACTGAAGCTTTCTTT; J gene: TRBJ1-1; D gene: .; clone size: .; V gene: TRBV28
CDR3 protein: CASSLVVGNTEAFF; CDR3 DNA: TGTGCCAGCAGCTTAGTTGTCGGGAACACTGAAGCTTTCTTT; J gene: TRBJ1-1; D gene: .; clone size: .; V gene: TRBV7-2